The sample holds many counts of the clone carrying this T cell receptor (beta chain). Its antigen is currently unknown. The germline gives CDR1 SGHRS, CDR2 YFSETQ. V dropped 2 bases and J dropped 9 bases, with 12 bases sitting between them. CDR3 length equals 14 residues. The data belong to a study of CD8 T cells in ankylosing spondylitis. Whole-study findings and limits: Some motif variants had been reported before (in reactive arthritis synovial fluid and blood). There was reportedly significant enrichment of clones that were disease-linked in matched ankylosing spondylitis synovial fluid. Characteristic, it appeared, of ankylosing spondylitis blood was a TCR beta motif of about eight highly homologous variants.

Quantitative 5'-RACE was performed with molecular barcodes, and it yielded the TCR beta libraries. One entry per CDR3 protein, called by TCRdb with MiXCR from the 5' RACE reads. There are approximately 240,000 distinct CDR3 sequences in the sample; approximately 10% occur only once, and 2.5% to 3% lies in the top ten. The genes are TRBV5-1 and TRBJ1-6, with D unclear. Sequencing used blood, either unsorted or a sorted T cell fraction (not recorded which). This clonotype was sampled from a male donor with ankylosing spondylitis or in good health (not recorded which). The CDR3, as DNA: TGCGCCAGCAGCTTCGCCTCGGGAGGTTCACCCCTCCACTTT. The encoded protein is CASSFASGGSPLHF.